One T cell receptor (beta chain) is described in this entry. What it recognizes is unknown. TCRdb fed the 5' RACE reads into MiXCR, producing one record per CDR3 protein. The data hold roughly 160,000 distinct CDR3 sequences, with about 9.9% observed a single time. This entry comes from a study of T-cell memory formation after mild COVID-19. Turning to the study itself: TCR clusters mostly belonged to single donors. Study-wide points: Some SARS-CoV-2-responding clones were already detected in memory before infection. Contracting CD8+ clones were enriched in EMRA, CD4+ mainly in CM and EM.

J was trimmed by 3 bases and V by 7 bases; bases with no gene match: 8. CDR3 length equals 14 residues. Germline CDR1 SEHNR, CDR2 FQNEAQ (reference sequence). The sequenced material came from PBMCs or a T cell subset sorted from them (not recorded which). V usage is TRBV7-9 and J usage is TRBJ1-1; the match to TRBD1 covers 7 bases. The origin of this receptor is a young man who had mild COVID-19 (a few samples of this study predate the infection). Cell type and time point are not known. Here the CDR3 reads CASTTRGKDTEAFF. CDR3 nucleotides: TGTGCCAGCACCACCAGGGGGAAGGACACTGAAGCTTTCTTT. The whole variable domain, filled in from reference TRBV7-9 and TRBJ1-1, reads DTGVSQNPRHKITKRGQNVTFRCDPISEHNRLYWYRQTLGQGPEFLTYFQNEAQLEKSRLLSDRFSAERPKGSFSTLEIQRTEQGDSAMYLCASTTRGKDTEAFFGQGTRLTVV.